Shown below are 29 T cell receptor beta chains from a single sample sequenced in a study of T cell responses to AZD1222 COVID-19 vaccine. Using immunoSEQ multiplex PCR, the repertoire was profiled, and TCRdb retains in-frame clones only, with some absent. The sample records over 130,000 clones, over 90% being singletons. The source material was peripheral blood, sampled 28 days after the second AZD1222 dose. The receptors were gathered from an adult who received the AZD1222 COVID-19 vaccine.

This chain uses TRBV5-1 with TRBJ2-7; possible D gene TRBD2, 5 bases. CDR1 SGHRS and CDR2 YFSETQ come from the germline V gene. The CDR3 consists of 14 residues. V was trimmed by 3 bases and J by 1 base, leaving 11 bases between them. The CDR3 nucleotides read TGCGCCAGCAGCTCCGGACTGGGATCCTACGAGCAGTACTTC. It translates to CASSSGLGSYEQYF.

The V and J genes are TRBV29-1 and TRBJ1-3; D uncertain. The CDR3 is made up of 11 amino acids. The ends were cut back, 2 bases at V and 4 bases at J, with 3 bases in the middle. Germline-derived CDR1 and CDR2 are SQVTM and ANQGSEA. CDR3 sequence: CSVEKGNTIYF. The CDR3 DNA sequence: TGCAGCGTTGAAAAGGGAAACACCATATATTTT.

The V gene is TRBV11-3, the J gene TRBJ2-7; TRBD1 matches 10 bases. The ends lost 5 bases at V and 5 bases at J; junction bases unmatched: 12. The V gene's germline CDR1 is SGHNT and CDR2 YENEEA. The CDR3 runs 16 residues. CDR3: CASSNTPGQGTNEQYF. CDR3 DNA sequence: TGTGCCAGCAGCAACACGCCGGGACAGGGGACGAACGAGCAGTACTTC.

The chain combines TRBV10-2 with TRBJ1-4, with D perhaps TRBD1 (5 bases). CDR3 length: 15 amino acids. V was clipped by 4 bases and J by 2 bases, with 11 bases between them. Germline loops: CDR1 WSHSY, CDR2 SAAADI. CDR3 residues: CASSVAGTTNEKLFF. The DNA for the CDR3 is TGCGCCAGCAGTGTGGCGGGGACGACTAATGAAAAACTGTTTTTT.

The CDR3 nucleotides are TGTGCCAGCTCACCAAGTGGCGGAAACACTGAAGCTTTCTTT. Residues: CASSPSGGNTEAFF. This chain links TRBV18 with TRBJ1-1; D gene uncertain. CDR3 length: 14 residues. The V end was cut by 2 bases, the J end by 2 bases, with 9 bases between. Germline V CDR1 and CDR2: KGHSH, LQKENI.

The rearrangement joins TRBV11-1 to TRBJ2-1, with D unclear. The CDR3 totals 13 residues. The V and J ends lost 5 bases and 6 bases respectively, with 11 bases between them. Germline V lookup: CDR1 SGHAT, CDR2 FQDESV (reference sequence). The CDR3 DNA is TGTGCCAGCAGCAAGGAGCTGGGCAATGAGCAGTTCTTC. Residues: CASSKELGNEQFF. The full variable domain, its missing parts supplied by reference TRBV11-1 and TRBJ2-1, is EAEVAQSPRYKITEKSQAVAFWCDPISGHATLYWYRQILGQGPELLVQFQDESVVDDSQLPKDRFSAERLKGVDSTLKIQPAELGDSAMYLCASSKELGNEQFFGPGTRLTVL.

The rearrangement links TRBV28 to TRBJ2-7, with TRBD1 as a possible D gene (6 bases). The CDR3 totals 15 residues. Trimming shortened V by 5 bases and J by 0 bases, and 14 bases separated the two germline ends. Germline V gives CDR1 MDHEN, CDR2 SYDVKM. The DNA of the CDR3 is TGTGCCAGCAGTCCTCCCAGGGGACACTCCTACGAGCAGTACTTC. Its translation: CASSPPRGHSYEQYF.

V gene TRBV28 combines with J gene TRBJ2-5; TRBD1 is a possible D gene (6 bases). This CDR3 has 13 amino acids. Trimming took 6 bases from V and 5 from J, leaving 13 bases between them. Germline V gives CDR1 MDHEN, CDR2 SYDVKM. The CDR3 DNA reads as TGTGCCAGCAGCCTCGGACAGACCGAGACCCAGTACTTC. It translates to CASSLGQTETQYF.

This chain joins TRBV5-8 and TRBJ1-1, with D possibly being TRBD1 (6 bases). CDR1 is SGHTS, CDR2 YDEGEE, per germline. The CDR3 contains 13 residues. The V and J ends lost 2 bases and 10 bases respectively, with 15 bases between them. For the CDR3, the DNA is TGTGCCAGCAGCTTCTGGGAGACAGGCGGAGCTTTCTTT. Amino acid sequence: CASSFWETGGAFF.

The CDR3 loop is CASSQALAGAINEQFF. CDR3 in DNA: TGTGCCAGCAGCCAAGCCCTAGCGGGAGCTATCAATGAGCAGTTCTTC. The chain links TRBV4-2 to TRBJ2-1; 10 nucleotides agree with TRBD2. The CDR3 spans 16 residues. The V segment lost 1 base and the J segment 6 bases; nucleotides outside the gene matches: 6. Germline V gives CDR1 LGHNA, CDR2 YNFKEQ.

The CDR3 sequence is CASSHGGLYNSPLHF. CDR3 DNA: TGTGCCAGCAGCCACGGGGGACTGTATAATTCACCCCTCCACTTT. The rearrangement joins TRBV3-1 (or the pseudogene TRBV3-2) to TRBJ1-6; TRBD1 might be the D (5 bases). The CDR3 loop spans 15 amino acids. Germline values: CDR1 LGHDT, CDR2 YNNKEL (reference sequence). Trimming took off 3 bases at V and 4 bases at J, with 10 bases between the two ends.

The CDR3 nucleotides are TGTGCCAGCTTTGACCGGCGGACAATCTATGGCTACACCTTC. Translating gives CASFDRRTIYGYTF. V gene TRBV6-5 combines with J gene TRBJ1-2; tentatively, D is TRBD1 (5 bases). The CDR3 has 14 amino acids. With 8 bases removed from V and 4 bases from J, the gap between germline ends came to 17 bases. Per the germline V gene, CDR1 is MNHEY and CDR2 is SVGAGI.

The chain employs TRBV9 and TRBJ1-1, with 8 nucleotides matching TRBD1. The length of the CDR3 is 15 residues. With V trimmed by 0 bases and J by 3 bases, 4 bases remained unmatched. Looked up from germline, CDR1 is SGDLS and CDR2 is YYNGEE. The CDR3 DNA sequence: TGTGCCAGCAGCGTAGGAACAGGGGGAGACACTGAAGCTTTCTTT. Encoded protein: CASSVGTGGDTEAFF.

V gene TRBV5-1 combines with J gene TRBJ2-1, with TRBD2 matching 11 bases. CDR3 length: 15 residues. CDR1 is SGHRS and CDR2 is YFSETQ in the germline V gene. The trim removed 0 bases at V and 10 bases at J, leaving 6 bases unmatched. This CDR3 reads CASSLVTSGSYEQFF. DNA for the CDR3: TGCGCCAGCAGCTTGGTTACTAGCGGGAGTTACGAGCAGTTCTTC. Based on the CDR3 plus reference TRBV5-1 and TRBJ2-1, the full variable domain is KAGVTQTPRYLIKTRGQQVTLSCSPISGHRSVSWYQQTPGQGLQFLFEYFSETQRNKGNFPGRFSGRQFSNSRSEMNVSTLELGDSALYLCASSLVTSGSYEQFFGPGTRLTVL.

The CDR3 region has the DNA TGTGCCAGCAGGTACCGCCGAGGTTGGAGTCAGCCCCAGCATTTT. Protein sequence: CASRYRRGWSQPQHF. V is TRBV28 and J is TRBJ1-5, with D unclear. V dropped 6 bases and J dropped 6 bases, with 18 bases sitting between them. This CDR3 comprises 15 residues. Germline CDR1 MDHEN, CDR2 SYDVKM. The whole variable domain, filled in from reference TRBV28 and TRBJ1-5, reads DVKVTQSSRYLVKRTGEKVFLECVQDMDHENMFWYRQDPGLGLRLIYFSYDVKMKEKGDIPEGYSVSREKKERFSLILESASTNQTSMYLCASRYRRGWSQPQHFGDGTRLSIL.

The J gene is TRBJ1-2, the V gene TRBV6-4; no reliable D call. V was cut by 3 bases and J by 8 bases, with 4 bases left in between. CDR1 and CDR2 from the germline V gene are MRHNA and SNTAGT. The CDR3 has 10 amino acids. This CDR3 reads CASSDKGYTF. Written as DNA, the CDR3 is TGTGCCAGCAGTGATAAAGGCTACACCTTC.

This chain uses TRBV5-6 with TRBJ2-7, with D perhaps being TRBD1 or TRBD2 (5 bases each). CDR1 is SGHDT and CDR2 is YYEEEE in the germline V gene. The V and J ends lost 5 bases and 0 bases respectively, with 9 bases between them. The CDR3 covers 13 residues. This CDR3 reads CASRWGTSYEQYF. CDR3 sequence (DNA): TGTGCCAGCAGATGGGGGACCTCCTACGAGCAGTACTTC.

The chain couples TRBV6-1 to TRBJ2-3; the D is unclear. Trimming shortened V by 2 bases and J by 0 bases, and 3 bases separated the two germline ends. CDR3 length: 13 amino acids. Germline lookup yields CDR1 MNHNS and CDR2 SASEGT. DNA of the CDR3: TGTGCCAGCAGTGAACGTAGCACAGATACGCAGTATTTT. Translated, it gives CASSERSTDTQYF.

This rearrangement joins TRBV29-1 to TRBJ2-3; TRBD2 matches 7 bases. CDR1 and CDR2 from the germline V gene are SQVTM and ANQGSEA. The trim removed 8 bases at V and 0 bases at J, leaving 5 bases unmatched. CDR3 size: 13 residues. The CDR3 loop is CSLSGGSTDTQYF. The CDR3 nucleotides are TGCAGCCTTTCGGGGGGAAGCACAGATACGCAGTATTTT.

The V and J genes are TRBV6-7 and TRBJ2-6; D tentatively fits TRBD1 or TRBD2 (5 bases each). TRBV6-7 is annotated as an ORF whose role is uncertain. V shed 5 bases and J shed 2 bases, with 22 bases lying between them. This CDR3 has 19 amino acids. The CDR3 is CASSVRGSDTGTGANVLTF. CDR3 sequence (DNA): TGTGCCAGCAGTGTCCGGGGCAGTGACACTGGGACTGGGGCCAACGTCCTGACTTTC.

The chain carries TRBV9 and TRBJ1-1; no definite D call. Trimming shortened V by 0 bases and J by 0 bases, and 12 bases separated the two germline ends. Germline CDR1 SGDLS, CDR2 YYNGEE. The CDR3 totals 16 residues. The DNA for the CDR3 is TGTGCCAGCAGCGTAGAGGATGGAAGGATGAACACTGAAGCTTTCTTT. It is translated as CASSVEDGRMNTEAFF.

The gene calls are TRBV5-1 and TRBJ1-4; 7 positions agree with TRBD1. There are 16 residues in the CDR3. Germline loops: CDR1 SGHRS, CDR2 YFSETQ. Trimming cost V 4 bases and J 0 bases; bases outside gene matches: 6. The CDR3 DNA sequence: TGCGCCAGCAGCACCGGACAGGTTTCAACTAATGAAAAACTGTTTTTT. Residues: CASSTGQVSTNEKLFF.

The rearrangement links TRBV25-1 to TRBJ2-3; 8 positions agree with TRBD2. Germline V gives CDR1 MGHDK, CDR2 SYGVNS. V lost 5 bases, J lost 2 bases, and 6 bases stayed unmatched. The CDR3 contains 15 residues. The CDR3 nucleotides are TGTGCCAGCAGTCCAATAGCGGGATCCACAGATACGCAGTATTTT. It codes for CASSPIAGSTDTQYF. The variable domain in full, with the rest retrieved from reference TRBV25-1 and TRBJ2-3, is EADIYQTPRYLVIGTGKKITLECSQTMGHDKMYWYQQDPGMELHLIHYSYGVNSTEKGDLSSESTVSRIRTEHFPLTLESARPSHTSQYLCASSPIAGSTDTQYFGPGTRLTVL.

The V gene is TRBV6-1, the J gene TRBJ1-5; D remains ambiguous. The V end lost 2 bases, the J end lost 3 bases, and 8 bases lay between the germline ends. The germline V gene has CDR1 MNHNS and CDR2 SASEGT. The CDR3 totals 14 residues. The CDR3: CASSEPAVNQPQHF. For the CDR3, the DNA is TGTGCCAGCAGTGAACCGGCAGTCAATCAGCCCCAGCATTTT.

Only a few counts were recorded for this clone. The chain links TRBV28 to TRBJ1-2; 9 bases line up with TRBD1. Germline V gene data show CDR1 as MDHEN and CDR2 as SYDVKM. With 2 bases clipped from V and 8 bases from J, the junction kept 6 bases outside the gene matches. CDR3 size: 14 residues. CDR3 bases: TGTGCCAGCAGTTTAGCGGACAGGGGTGGAGGCTACACCTTC. Amino acid sequence: CASSLADRGGGYTF.

This CDR3 reads CASSRDRGLQGYTF. The CDR3 nucleotides are TGTGCCAGCAGCCGGGACAGGGGGCTTCAGGGCTACACCTTC. The chain employs TRBV7-2 and TRBJ1-2; 12 bases match TRBD1. CDR3 size: 14 residues. Unmatched junction bases numbered 6, after V lost 5 bases and J lost 8 bases. Germline loops: CDR1 SGHTA, CDR2 FQGNSA.

V usage is TRBV25-1 and J usage is TRBJ1-6, with D unclear. The CDR3 runs to 15 residues. The germline V gene has CDR1 MGHDK and CDR2 SYGVNS. Deletions cut 3 bases from V and 2 bases from J, with 8 bases between. CDR3 loop: CASSEAAAYNSPLHF. The CDR3 nucleotides are TGTGCCAGCAGTGAGGCAGCGGCCTATAATTCACCCCTCCACTTT.

The chain combines TRBV7-9 with TRBJ2-1, with TRBD2 matching over 11 bases. This CDR3 has 15 amino acids. The germline CDR1 and CDR2 sequences are SEHNR and FQNEAQ (reference sequence). Trimming at V came to 6 bases and at J to 5 bases, leaving 6 bases not matched to a gene. In DNA, the CDR3 is TGTGCCAGCAGGCCCGGGACTAGCGGTGACAATGAGCAGTTCTTC. Translated: CASRPGTSGDNEQFF.

J is TRBJ1-5 and V is TRBV4-2; weak D call: TRBD1 (5 bases). Trimming took off 0 bases at V and 10 bases at J, with 19 bases between the two ends. This CDR3 spans 16 amino acids. The V gene's germline CDR1 is LGHNA and CDR2 YNFKEQ. The DNA for the CDR3 is TGTGCCAGCAGCCAAGATCTTAACAGGCCAGCTCAACCCCAGCATTTT. Residues: CASSQDLNRPAQPQHF.